A few counts support the clone carrying this T cell receptor (beta chain). Trimming took 0 bases from V and 6 from J, leaving 20 bases between them. Germline V gene lookup returns CDR1 LGHNA and CDR2 YNFKEQ. This CDR3 is built from 18 residues. These donors, healthy bone marrow donors, were studied. The data were obtained in a study of cytomegalovirus exposure and HLA in healthy donors. PCR employed 60 Vbeta and 13 Jbeta primers. This table comes from immunoSEQ multiplex PCR, and its TCRdb copy is limited to in-frame clones, with some not included. The data hold more than 80,000 clones, with 64% observed a single time.

Sequenced: PBMCs. This receptor was identified in a man in his 60s in good health and CMV-seronegative. The gene calls are TRBV4-2 and TRBJ2-2, with D perhaps matching TRBD1 (5 bases). The CDR3 region is CASSQDPLGRDRSGELFF. For the CDR3, the DNA is TGTGCCAGCAGCCAAGATCCCCTCGGTAGAGACAGATCCGGGGAGCTGTTTTTT.